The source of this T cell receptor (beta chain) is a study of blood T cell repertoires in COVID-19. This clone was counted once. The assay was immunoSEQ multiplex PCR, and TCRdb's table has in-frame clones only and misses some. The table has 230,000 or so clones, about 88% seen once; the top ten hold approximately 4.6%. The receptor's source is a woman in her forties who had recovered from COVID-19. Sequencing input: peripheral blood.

The chain's CDR3 is CASFTVAGGEQFF. CDR3 coding DNA: TGTGCCAGCTTCACGGTTGCAGGGGGTGAGCAGTTCTTC. This rearrangement joins TRBV11-3 to TRBJ2-1; the match to TRBD1 covers 7 bases. Germline CDR1 SGHNT, CDR2 YENEEA. V gave up 8 bases and J gave up 9 bases; unmatched junction bases: 10. CDR3 size: 13 residues.